The rows below give T cell receptor beta chains drawn from one sample of a study of breast tumors, draining lymph nodes, adjacent tissues. Using its own MiXCR run on the multiplex PCR reads, TCRdb lists one record per CDR3 protein. The data contain 20,000 to 25,000 distinct CDR3 sequences, about 54% of them seen just once; the ten biggest clones take up about 13%. Sequenced material: breast tumor tissue. These receptors originate from a female donor with breast cancer. Some clones in this sample may be carry-over from other donors' samples. The CDR3 runs from the conserved cysteine through the conserved F or W.

TRBV12-3/TRBV12-4 12 CASSSARTEQFF
TRBV25-1 14 CASSGTGPNSPLHF
TRBV18 15 CASSPPGQWLGGYTF
TRBV11-1 13 CASSSLPDQPQHF
TRBV7-9 11 CASSAKKTQYF
TRBV20-1 13 CSARLRELNTYTF
TRBV20-1 11 CSASVPGGYTF
TRBV24-1 14 CATSGAEWSYGYTF
TRBV7-3 16 CASSLMPQLAGVEQFF
TRBV5-4 17 CASSHRNLIAGAYEQYF
TRBV11-2 11 CASSHGGAYTF
TRBV2 14 CASSGIKGNYGYTF
TRBV4-2 16 CASSQEGRGSGNTIYF
TRBV20-1 17 CSASVLAGEADTYEQYF
TRBV7-9 15 CASSFRDSGANVLTF
TRBV6-6 15 CASSKIRTAQETQYF
TRBV15 14 CATSKGRAGEKLFF
TRBV5-6 12 CASSLMETEAFF
TRBV12-3/TRBV12-4 15 CASRSGTGSTDTQYF
TRBV15 12 CATSSENSPLHF
TRBV7-9 13 CATSSQVGYEQYF
TRBV5-1 17 CASSRYSGTGSYNEQFF
TRBV20-1 13 CSARGGVIGEAFF
TRBV20-1 12 CSATGYNSPLHF
TRBV30 16 CAWSVWGTISGNTIYF
TRBV11-3 15 CASSPGGGFSYEQYF
TRBV2 13 CASSPGYNSPLHF
TRBV7-6 15 CASSVSGQNNEKLFF
TRBV10-3 13 CAIRRGDYNEQFF
TRBV19 16 CASSIQGTSWNSPFHF
TRBV19 16 CASSKGAGHSNQPQHF
TRBV4-1 13 CATSGGRNSPLHF
TRBV19 15 CASSIIRQGSYGYTF
TRBV12-3/TRBV12-4 14 CASTPGTVAGSYTF
TRBV6-6 14 CASSKEGARESYTF
TRBV6-6 15 CASSLAGQKNSPLHF
TRBV9 15 CASSKAGVSYQTQYF
TRBV10-2 14 CASSQAGGPISQYF
TRBV24-1 18 CATSDFRAGTTSSYGYTF
TRBV20-1 13 CRAGTGGYNEQFF